Presented here are 17 T cell receptor beta chains from one specimen sequenced in a study of early T cells in non-severe SARS-CoV-2 infection. MiXCR was run by TCRdb on the 5' RACE reads, yielding one entry per CDR3 protein. Of 68,000 or so distinct CDR3 sequences in the sample, 12% were seen once. The sequencing sample was made of whole blood. The source of these receptors is an adult who was a healthcare worker with PCR-confirmed SARS-CoV-2 infection or an uninfected control (not recorded which).

This clonotype was detected ten times or more. The chain uses TRBV3-1 and TRBJ2-1; D may be TRBD2 (6 bases). CDR1 is LGHDT and CDR2 is YNNKEL in the germline V gene (reference sequence). The CDR3 covers 16 residues. V dropped 2 bases and J dropped 0 bases, with 11 bases sitting between them. The CDR3 region is CASSQRLGSSYNEQFF. The CDR3 bases are TGTGCCAGCAGCCAACGGCTCGGGAGCTCCTACAATGAGCAGTTCTTC.

This clonotype has a handful of counts. This chain joins TRBV6-1 and TRBJ1-5; D possibly corresponds to TRBD1 (5 bases). CDR1 and CDR2 (germline): MNHNS, SASEGT. This CDR3 is built from 14 residues. V lost 4 bases and J lost 4, with 11 bases in between. CDR3 nucleotide sequence: TGTGCCAGCAGTGGGGGCGATCCAAATCAGCCCCAGCATTTT. Protein: CASSGGDPNQPQHF.

This clonotype was counted once. CDR3 coding DNA: TGTGCCAGCACCCCGACCGGGGCCGGGGAGACCCAGTACTTC. Its protein is CASTPTGAGETQYF. The rearrangement links TRBV12-3 or TRBV12-4 to TRBJ2-5; D may be TRBD1 or TRBD2 (5 bases each). Trimming took off 7 bases at V and 5 bases at J, with 17 bases between the two ends. The CDR3 spans 14 residues.

This chain uses TRBV3-1 with TRBJ2-6; D remains unclear. Germline-derived CDR1 and CDR2 are LGHDT and YNNKEL (reference sequence). V lost 0 bases, J lost 15 bases, and 9 bases lay in between. The CDR3 spans 12 residues. The CDR3 sequence is CASSQDTRSLTF. The CDR3 DNA reads as TGTGCCAGCAGCCAAGACACACGCTCCCTGACTTTC.

This clonotype was picked up a small number of times. The J gene is TRBJ2-2, the V gene TRBV18, with D hard to call. This CDR3 comprises 14 residues. Trimming left V 4 bases short and J 5 bases short, with 11 bases between. CDR1 KGHSH and CDR2 LQKENI come from the germline V gene. CDR3 sequence: CASSHPVPTGELFF. CDR3 bases: TGTGCCAGCTCACATCCTGTTCCGACCGGGGAGCTGTTTTTT.

This clonotype has a count of ten or more. This chain uses TRBV12-3 or TRBV12-4 with TRBJ1-1; D is unclear. V lost 3 bases and J 8 bases, leaving 10 bases between the germline ends. This CDR3 contains 12 residues. The CDR3, as DNA: TGTGCCAGCAGTTTGTGGCCATCCGAAGCTTTCTTT. This gives the protein CASSLWPSEAFF.

The chain couples TRBV7-9 to TRBJ1-5, with D maybe TRBD1 (5 bases). The germline V gene encodes CDR1 SEHNR and CDR2 FQNEAQ (reference sequence). Trimming removed 1 base at V and 3 bases at J, with 7 bases between. This CDR3 has 14 amino acids. The CDR3: CASSLVGDNQPQHF. For the CDR3, the DNA is TGTGCCAGCAGCTTAGTGGGGGACAATCAGCCCCAGCATTTT.

This clonotype was observed many times. V and J are TRBV12-3 or TRBV12-4 and TRBJ2-2; D uncertain. Between the trimmed V and J ends, which lost 3 bases and 5 bases, there was a span of 7 bases. The CDR3 has 13 amino acids. The CDR3 sequence is CASSFVLTGELFF. Written as DNA, the CDR3 is TGTGCCAGCAGTTTTGTTCTGACCGGGGAGCTGTTTTTT.

The sample holds many counts of this clonotype. CDR3 residues: CASSLAGKQYF. In nucleotides, the CDR3 is TGTGCCAGCAGCCTAGCGGGCAAGCAGTACTTC. V gene TRBV6-6 combines with J gene TRBJ2-4; 8 bases line up with TRBD2. Germline V CDR1 and CDR2: MNHNY, SVGAGI (reference sequence). The CDR3 is made up of 11 amino acids. V gave up 6 bases and J gave up 13 bases; unmatched junction bases: 5.

This clonotype was seen a handful of times. The rearrangement uses TRBV6-1 and TRBJ1-5, with unresolved D. Deletions cut 7 bases from V and 2 bases from J, with 9 bases between. The CDR3 is made up of 13 amino acids. Germline V gene data show CDR1 as MNHNS and CDR2 as SASEGT. The CDR3 reads CASTMERNQPQHF. CDR3 nucleotides: TGTGCCAGCACCATGGAACGCAATCAGCCCCAGCATTTT.

This clonotype came up many times. This rearrangement joins TRBV28 to TRBJ1-5; D unclear. The CDR3 spans 14 residues. V was cut by 6 bases and J by 6 bases, with 15 bases left in between. Germline loops: CDR1 MDHEN, CDR2 SYDVKM. CDR3 loop: CASRSPSSGQPQHF. The CDR3 coding sequence is TGTGCCAGCAGATCACCGTCATCCGGTCAGCCCCAGCATTTT.

This clonotype was counted many times. The chain carries TRBV5-5 and TRBJ2-2; D not certain. The CDR3 totals 14 residues. The V and J ends lost 0 bases and 1 base respectively, with 4 bases between them. Germline-derived CDR1 and CDR2 are SGHKS and YYEKEE (reference sequence). The CDR3 bases are TGTGCCAGCAGCTTGGCGGGGAACACCGGGGAGCTGTTTTTT. This codes for CASSLAGNTGELFF.

In this sample, this clonotype turned up many times. The chain carries TRBV20-1 and TRBJ2-5, with 7 positions matching TRBD1. V shed 5 bases and J 2 bases; nucleotides not matched to a gene: 8. CDR3 size: 14 residues. Looked up from germline, CDR1 is DFQATT and CDR2 is SNEGSKA (reference sequence). The CDR3 loop reads CSAHPRGQQETQYF. CDR3 bases: TGCAGTGCTCACCCCCGGGGACAGCAAGAGACCCAGTACTTC.

This clonotype was observed at least ten times. The CDR3 reads CSARRSGGFTDTQYF. For the CDR3, the DNA is TGCAGTGCTAGAAGGTCAGGGGGCTTCACAGATACGCAGTATTTT. The chain combines TRBV20-1 with TRBJ2-3; TRBD1 agrees at 8 bases. V dropped 2 bases and J dropped 2; count of bases not matched to a gene: 6. The germline gives CDR1 DFQATT, CDR2 SNEGSKA (reference sequence). CDR3 size: 15 residues.

This clonotype turned up a few times. This rearrangement joins TRBV5-1 to TRBJ2-2; no clear D. Deletions cut 0 bases from V and 6 bases from J, with 9 bases between. The CDR3 covers 14 residues. Germline V gene data show CDR1 as SGHRS and CDR2 as YFSETQ. DNA of the CDR3: TGCGCCAGCAGCTTGGTTGATAGGGCCGGGGAGCTGTTTTTT. It encodes CASSLVDRAGELFF.

The table lists this clonotype with many counts. The chain joins TRBV7-3 to TRBJ2-2; 8 bases agree with TRBD2. The CDR3 is 14 amino acids. V dropped 5 bases and J dropped 7; count of bases not matched to a gene: 6. Germline CDR1 and CDR2: SGHTA and FQGTGA. The CDR3 DNA follows: TGTGCCAGCAGCCGGGGACTAGTGGGCGGGGAGCTGTTTTTT. Protein sequence: CASSRGLVGGELFF.

This clonotype has ten or more counts. This chain joins TRBV12-3 or TRBV12-4 and TRBJ2-5, with 7 bases matching TRBD2. The junction had 2 bases not matched to a gene; V was cut back by 6 bases and J by 1 base. The CDR3 is 13 amino acids. The CDR3 DNA reads as TGTGCCAGCAGAAGCGGGGTCCAAGAGACCCAGTACTTC. It yields the protein CASRSGVQETQYF.